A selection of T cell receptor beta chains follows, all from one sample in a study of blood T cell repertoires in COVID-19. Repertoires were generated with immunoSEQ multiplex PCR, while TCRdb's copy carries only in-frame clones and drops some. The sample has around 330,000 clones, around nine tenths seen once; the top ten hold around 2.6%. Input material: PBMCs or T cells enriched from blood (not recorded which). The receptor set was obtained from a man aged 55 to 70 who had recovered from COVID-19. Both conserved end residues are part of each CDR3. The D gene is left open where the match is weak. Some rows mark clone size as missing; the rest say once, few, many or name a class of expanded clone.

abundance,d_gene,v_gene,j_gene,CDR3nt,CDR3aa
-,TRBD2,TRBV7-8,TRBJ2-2,TGTGCCAGCACCAGACTAGCTAGAACCGGGGAGCTGTTTTTT,CASTRLARTGELFF
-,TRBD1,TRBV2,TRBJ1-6,TGTGCCAGCAGCGGGACAGTAAATTCACCCCTCCACTTT,CASSGTVNSPLHF
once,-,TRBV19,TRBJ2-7,TGTGCCAGTAGTATGGCCCCTGGGTTCAACGGGGACGAGCAGTACTTC,CASSMAPGFNGDEQYF
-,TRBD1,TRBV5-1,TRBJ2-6,TGCGCCAGCAGCGAGGGACAGGCTGGGGCCAACGTCCTGACTTTC,CASSEGQAGANVLTF
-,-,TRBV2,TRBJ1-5,TGTGCCAGCAGCAAGCTAGGTCGGGGTAACAATCAGCCCCAGCATTTT,CASSKLGRGNNQPQHF
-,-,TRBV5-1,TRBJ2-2,TGCGCCAGCAGCTTTGAGTTCGTGAACACCGGGGAGCTGTTTTTT,CASSFEFVNTGELFF
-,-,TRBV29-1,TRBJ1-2,TGCAGCGTTGAAGATTTTGGTCTGGGGACTCATGGCTACACCTTC,CSVEDFGLGTHGYTF
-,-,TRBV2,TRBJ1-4,TGTGCCAGCAGTGAAATGACAGGACTGAATGAAAAACTGTTTTTT,CASSEMTGLNEKLFF
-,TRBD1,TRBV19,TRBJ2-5,TGTGCCAGTAGTAGAGGACAGGGCGAGGAGACCCAGTACTTC,CASSRGQGEETQYF
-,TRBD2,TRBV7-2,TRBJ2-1,TGTGCCAGCAGCTTAGCTAGCGGGGTGTACAATGAGCAGTTCTTC,CASSLASGVYNEQFF
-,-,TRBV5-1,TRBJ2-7,TGCGCCAGCAGGCCCGAAGAGGAACGGAGGGACGAGCAGTACTTC,CASRPEEERRDEQYF
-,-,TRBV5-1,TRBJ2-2,TGCGCCAGCAGCACAATGGGAGAGAACACCGGGGAGCTGTTTTTT,CASSTMGENTGELFF
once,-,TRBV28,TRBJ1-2,TGTGCCAGCAGGGGGGACTGGGACGGCTACACCTTC,CASRGDWDGYTF
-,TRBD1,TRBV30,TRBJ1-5,TGTGCCTGGAGTTCCGTGACAGGGAGCAATCAGCCCCAGCATTTT,CAWSSVTGSNQPQHF
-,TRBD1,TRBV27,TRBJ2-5,TGTGCCAGCAAACAGCCAGGGACAGGGGATGAAGAGACCCAGTACTTC,CASKQPGTGDEETQYF
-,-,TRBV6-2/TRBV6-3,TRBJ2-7,TGTGCCAGCAGTTACGGCCGGGGTAACTACGAGCAGTACTTC,CASSYGRGNYEQYF
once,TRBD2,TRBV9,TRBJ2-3,TGTGCCAGCAGCGTGGAAGTAGCGGGATGGACAGATACGCAGTATTTT,CASSVEVAGWTDTQYF
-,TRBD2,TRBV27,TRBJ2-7,TGTGCCAGCAGTCCCCGACTAGCGGGAGCGTACGAGCAGTACTTC,CASSPRLAGAYEQYF
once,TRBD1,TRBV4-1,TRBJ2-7,TGCGCCAGCAGCAGACTCGACAGGGGTCGTTACGAGCAGTACTTC,CASSRLDRGRYEQYF
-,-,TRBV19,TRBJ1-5,TGTGCCAGTAGCTTGAGTACCCTGGATCAGCCCCAGCATTTT,CASSLSTLDQPQHF
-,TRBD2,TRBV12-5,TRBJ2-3,TGTGCTAGTGGTTTGCCTAGCGGGAGGGCTGAAGATACGCAGTATTTT,CASGLPSGRAEDTQYF
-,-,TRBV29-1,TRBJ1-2,TGCAGCGTTTCAGACACCTATGGCTACACCTTC,CSVSDTYGYTF